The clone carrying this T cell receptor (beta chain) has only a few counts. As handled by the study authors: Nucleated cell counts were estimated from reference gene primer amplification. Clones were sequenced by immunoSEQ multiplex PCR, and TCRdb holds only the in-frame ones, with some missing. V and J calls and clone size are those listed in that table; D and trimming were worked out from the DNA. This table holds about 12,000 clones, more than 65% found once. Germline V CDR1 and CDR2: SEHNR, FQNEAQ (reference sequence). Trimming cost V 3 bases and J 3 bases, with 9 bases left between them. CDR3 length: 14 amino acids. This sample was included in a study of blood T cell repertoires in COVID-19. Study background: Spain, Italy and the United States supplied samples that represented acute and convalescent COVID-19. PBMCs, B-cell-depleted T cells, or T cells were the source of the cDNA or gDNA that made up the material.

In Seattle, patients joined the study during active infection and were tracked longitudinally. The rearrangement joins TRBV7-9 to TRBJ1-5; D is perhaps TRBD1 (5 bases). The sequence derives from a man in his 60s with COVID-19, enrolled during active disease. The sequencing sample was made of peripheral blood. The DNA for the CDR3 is TGTGCCAGCAGCTTCGACAGTTACAATCAGCCCCAGCATTTT. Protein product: CASSFDSYNQPQHF.